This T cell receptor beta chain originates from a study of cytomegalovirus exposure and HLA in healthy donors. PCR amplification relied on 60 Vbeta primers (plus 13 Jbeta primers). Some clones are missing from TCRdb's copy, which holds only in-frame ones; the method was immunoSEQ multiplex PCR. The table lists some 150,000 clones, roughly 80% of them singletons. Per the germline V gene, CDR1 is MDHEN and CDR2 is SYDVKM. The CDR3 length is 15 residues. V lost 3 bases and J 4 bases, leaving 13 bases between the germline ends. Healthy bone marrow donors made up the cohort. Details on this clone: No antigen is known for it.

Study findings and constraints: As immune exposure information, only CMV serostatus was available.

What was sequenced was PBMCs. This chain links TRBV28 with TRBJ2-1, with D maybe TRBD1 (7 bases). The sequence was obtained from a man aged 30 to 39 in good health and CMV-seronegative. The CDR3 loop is CASSFAGQLYNEQFF. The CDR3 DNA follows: TGTGCCAGCAGTTTCGCGGGACAGTTGTACAATGAGCAGTTCTTC.